Detailed here is one TCR beta chain. Its specificity is not known. TCRdb passed the RT-PCR reads through MiXCR, listing each CDR3 protein once. This table holds 450,000 to 600,000 distinct CDR3 sequences, about 7.2% found once. This sample stems from a study of response to subunit inactivated influenza vaccine. Study outcomes and limitations: After each seasonal influenza vaccination, few new T cells are recruited, the authors suggested.

The germline V and J ends were trimmed by 10 bases and 4 bases, with 16 bases remaining between them. The CDR3 is made up of 14 amino acids. Germline V CDR1 and CDR2: MDHEN, SYDVKM. Material: PBMCs from blood, obtained approximately 25 months after vaccination. This receptor was taken from a man aged 50 to 69 who received an inactivated influenza vaccine. The chain links TRBV28 to TRBJ2-2; possibly TRBD1 for D (5 bases). The CDR3 DNA reads as TGTGCCACCACGGGCCGTAGGGGCACCGGGGAGCTGTTTTTT. It translates to CATTGRRGTGELFF.